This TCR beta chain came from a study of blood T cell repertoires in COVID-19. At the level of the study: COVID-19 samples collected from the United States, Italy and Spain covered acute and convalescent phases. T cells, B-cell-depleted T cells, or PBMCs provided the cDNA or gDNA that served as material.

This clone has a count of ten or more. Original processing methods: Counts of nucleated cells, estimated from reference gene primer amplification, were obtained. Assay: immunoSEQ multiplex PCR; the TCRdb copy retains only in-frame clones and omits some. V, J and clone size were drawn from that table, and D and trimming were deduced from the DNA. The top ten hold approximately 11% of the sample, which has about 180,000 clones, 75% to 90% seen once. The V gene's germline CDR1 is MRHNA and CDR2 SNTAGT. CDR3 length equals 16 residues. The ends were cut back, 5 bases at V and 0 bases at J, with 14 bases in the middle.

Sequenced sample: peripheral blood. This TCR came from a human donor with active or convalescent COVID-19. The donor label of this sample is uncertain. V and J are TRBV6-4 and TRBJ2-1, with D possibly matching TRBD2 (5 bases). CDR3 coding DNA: TGTGCCAGCAGTCCAATAGAGCGGAGCTCCTACAATGAGCAGTTCTTC. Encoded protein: CASSPIERSSYNEQFF.